This TCR beta chain derives from a study of lung T cells in sarcoidosis with Löfgren's syndrome (dated by TCRdb to about 2017). As for the study more broadly: Sarcoidosis was described as a granulomatous, mainly pulmonary disease marked by CD4+ T cell accumulation in bronchoalveolar lavage fluid. The repertoire analyses concentrated on Lofgren's syndrome patients. What the authors observed across the whole study: The study only suggested recognition of a sarcoidosis-associated antigen, and the antigen remained putative and unidentified.

TCRdb records Illumina MiSeq as the sequencer. In-frame beta chains were kept once TCRdb had trimmed the public reads at Q25 with fastp and called clones with MiXCR. Records with the same CDR3 protein are collapsed into one entry carrying the most frequent genes and DNA. The sample table shows 58,000 or so distinct CDR3 sequences, and over 20% are seen once. 2% to 2.5% of the sample belongs to the ten largest clones. About this clonotype itself: This clone's antigen is unknown. The record has no base qualities; no much larger clone is one base away.

This receptor was taken from a human donor with sarcoidosis (Löfgren's syndrome or another form), or a control subject (not recorded which). Source material: CD4+ T cells from PBMCs.

The CDR3 reads CASSQAAQVGTEAFF. The nucleotides read TGTGCCAGCAGCCAAGCCGCCCAGGTGGGCACTGAAGCTTTCTTT. The sequence links TRBV3-1 to TRBJ1-1, with the D gene uncertain. CDR1 LGHDT and CDR2 YNNKEL were looked up in the germline V gene (reference sequence). Including the terminal cysteine and phenylalanine, the CDR3 comprises 15 residues. The entry retains the CDR3 DNA only, 45 bases that are in frame from base 1. At the junction V is shortened by 1 base and J by 4 bases, with 13 bases in between.